This TCR beta chain was identified in a study of CD8+ T cells in alopecia areata. Findings of the study overall: It was less clear whether patients shared TCRs than it was in mice, possibly because of HLA. Lesional tissue from the scalp (especially in alopecia totalis/universalis) showed higher clonality than normal scalp.

RNA was extracted and reverse transcribed into cDNA as the sequencing template. Sequencing was performed with immunoSEQ multiplex PCR; in TCRdb, only in-frame clones are kept and a portion is missing. The table records about 200,000 clones, more than 50% of them present only once. As to this clone: Its antigen is currently unknown.

The CDR3 is made up of 18 amino acids. The J segment lost 8 bases and the V segment lost 5 bases, leaving 19 bases of the junction unmatched. The germline V gene has CDR1 MNHEY and CDR2 SMNVEV (reference sequence). Sample: CD8+ T cells sorted from blood. The sequence was obtained from a human donor in good health. V gene TRBV27 combines with J gene TRBJ2-4; 9 positions match TRBD1. The CDR3 DNA reads as TGTGCCAGCAGTCCCGCAATATTAACAGGGGGCTTTGTAGACATTCAGTACTTC. This encodes CASSPAILTGGFVDIQYF.